This is a list of T cell receptor beta chains from one sample in a study of CD8+ T cells in alopecia areata. Assay: immunoSEQ multiplex PCR; the TCRdb copy retains only in-frame clones and omits some. The sample includes approximately 180,000 clones, more than 60% of them seen just once. This material consisted of CD4+ T cells sorted from blood, taken at week 0. The receptors shown here come from a human donor with alopecia areata. The CDR3 runs from the conserved cysteine through the conserved F or W. A D gene is named only where the DNA matches it firmly. The size of a clone is reported for some rows only, either as once, few or many, or as a class for expanded clones.

V gene,clone size,D gene,J gene,CDR3 DNA,CDR3 protein
TRBV5-6,NA,NA,TRBJ1-2,TGTGCCAGCAGCTCTCCTCCCATCAACGGCTACACCTTC,CASSSPPINGYTF
TRBV30,NA,NA,TRBJ1-2,TGTGCCTGGAGTGTTCTACAGGGTCATGGCTACACCTTC,CAWSVLQGHGYTF
TRBV4-3,NA,NA,TRBJ2-7,TGCGCCAGCAGCCAAGATATAACTAGTGGCTCCTACGAGCAGTACTTC,CASSQDITSGSYEQYF
TRBV5-1,NA,NA,TRBJ1-6,TGCGCCAGCAGCTTGGCGGGGGAATCACCCCTCCACTTT,CASSLAGESPLHF
TRBV4-3,once,NA,TRBJ1-6,TGCGCCAGCAGCCTTCAGGTTGACTATAATTCACCCCTCCACTTT,CASSLQVDYNSPLHF
TRBV7-8,NA,NA,TRBJ2-7,TGTGCCAGCAAAATCGGGGCGAGCTCCTACGAGCAGTACTTC,CASKIGASSYEQYF
TRBV15,once,NA,TRBJ2-7,TGTGCCACCAGCAGAGAGACAGCGAGCTCCTACGAGCAGTACTTC,CATSRETASSYEQYF
TRBV30,NA,TRBD1,TRBJ1-5,TGTGCCTGGAACCGAATAGACAGGGGCGATCAGCCCCAGCATTTT,CAWNRIDRGDQPQHF
TRBV10-2,NA,NA,TRBJ1-1,TGCGCCAGCAGGGGTTTCCAAGGGGAAAACACTGAAGCTTTCTTT,CASRGFQGENTEAFF
TRBV29-1,NA,NA,TRBJ2-7,TGCAGCGTGGCGTGGGGGGAGAGCTCCTACGAGCAGTACTTC,CSVAWGESSYEQYF
TRBV7-6,NA,NA,TRBJ2-1,TGTGCCAGCAGCAGGGGGGCGGGACCATACAATGAGCAGTTCTTC,CASSRGAGPYNEQFF